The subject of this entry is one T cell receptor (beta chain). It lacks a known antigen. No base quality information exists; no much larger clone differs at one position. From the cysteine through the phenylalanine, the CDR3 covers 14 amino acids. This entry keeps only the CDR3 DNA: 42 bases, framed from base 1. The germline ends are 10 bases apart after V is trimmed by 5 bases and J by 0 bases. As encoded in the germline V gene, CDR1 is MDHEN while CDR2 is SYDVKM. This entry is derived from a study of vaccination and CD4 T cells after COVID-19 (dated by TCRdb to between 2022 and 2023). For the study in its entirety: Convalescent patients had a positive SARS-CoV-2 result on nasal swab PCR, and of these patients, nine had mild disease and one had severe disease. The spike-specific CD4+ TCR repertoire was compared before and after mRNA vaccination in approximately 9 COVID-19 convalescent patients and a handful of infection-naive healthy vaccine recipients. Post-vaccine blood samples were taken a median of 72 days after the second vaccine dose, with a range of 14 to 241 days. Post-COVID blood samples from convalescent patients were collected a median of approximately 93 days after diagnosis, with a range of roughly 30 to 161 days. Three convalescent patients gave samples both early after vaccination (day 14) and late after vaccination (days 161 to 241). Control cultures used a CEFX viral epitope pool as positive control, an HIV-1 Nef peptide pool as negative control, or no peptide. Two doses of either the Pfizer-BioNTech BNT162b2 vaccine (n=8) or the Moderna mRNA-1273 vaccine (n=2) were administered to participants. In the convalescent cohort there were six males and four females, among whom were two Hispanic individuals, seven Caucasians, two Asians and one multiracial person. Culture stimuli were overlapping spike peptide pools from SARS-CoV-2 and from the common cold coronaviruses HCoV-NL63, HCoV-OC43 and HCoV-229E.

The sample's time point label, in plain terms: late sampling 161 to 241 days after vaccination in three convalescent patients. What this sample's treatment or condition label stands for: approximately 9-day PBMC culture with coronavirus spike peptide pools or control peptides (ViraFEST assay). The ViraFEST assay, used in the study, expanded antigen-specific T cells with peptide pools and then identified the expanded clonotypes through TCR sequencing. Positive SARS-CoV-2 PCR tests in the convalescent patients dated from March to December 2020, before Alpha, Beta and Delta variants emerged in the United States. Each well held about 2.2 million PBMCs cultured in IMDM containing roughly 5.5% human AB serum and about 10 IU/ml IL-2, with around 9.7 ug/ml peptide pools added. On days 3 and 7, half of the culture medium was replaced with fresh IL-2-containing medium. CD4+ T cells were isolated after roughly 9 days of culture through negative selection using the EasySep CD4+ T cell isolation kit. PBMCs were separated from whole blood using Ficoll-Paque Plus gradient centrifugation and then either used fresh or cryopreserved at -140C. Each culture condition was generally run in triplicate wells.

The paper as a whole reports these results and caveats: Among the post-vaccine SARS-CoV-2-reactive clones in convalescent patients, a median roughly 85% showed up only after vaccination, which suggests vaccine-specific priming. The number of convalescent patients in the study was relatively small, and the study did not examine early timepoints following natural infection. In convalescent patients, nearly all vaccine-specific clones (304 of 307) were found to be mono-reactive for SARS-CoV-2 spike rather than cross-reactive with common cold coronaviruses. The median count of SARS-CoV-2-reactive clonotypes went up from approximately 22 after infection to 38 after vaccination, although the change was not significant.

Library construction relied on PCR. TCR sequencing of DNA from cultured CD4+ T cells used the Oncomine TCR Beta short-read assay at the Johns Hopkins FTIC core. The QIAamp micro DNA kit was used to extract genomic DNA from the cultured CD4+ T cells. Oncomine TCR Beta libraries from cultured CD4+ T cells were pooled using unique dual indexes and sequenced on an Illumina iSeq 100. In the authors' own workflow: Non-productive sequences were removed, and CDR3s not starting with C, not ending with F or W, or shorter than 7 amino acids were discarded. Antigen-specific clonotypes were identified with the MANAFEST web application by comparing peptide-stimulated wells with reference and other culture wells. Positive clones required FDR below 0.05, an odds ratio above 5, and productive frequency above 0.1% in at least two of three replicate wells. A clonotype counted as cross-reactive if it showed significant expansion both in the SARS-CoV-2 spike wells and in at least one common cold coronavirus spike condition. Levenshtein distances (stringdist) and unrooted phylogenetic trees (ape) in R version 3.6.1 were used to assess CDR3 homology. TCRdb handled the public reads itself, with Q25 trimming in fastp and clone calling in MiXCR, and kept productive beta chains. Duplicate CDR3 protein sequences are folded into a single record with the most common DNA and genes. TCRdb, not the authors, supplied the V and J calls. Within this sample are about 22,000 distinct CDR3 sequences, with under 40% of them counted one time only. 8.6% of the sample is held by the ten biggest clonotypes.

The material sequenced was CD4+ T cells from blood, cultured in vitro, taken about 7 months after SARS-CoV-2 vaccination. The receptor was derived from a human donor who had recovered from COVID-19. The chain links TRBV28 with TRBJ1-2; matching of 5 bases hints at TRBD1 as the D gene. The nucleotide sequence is TGTGCCAGCAGTCGCGGGGGGGCTAACTATGGCTACACCTTC. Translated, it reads CASSRGGANYGYTF.